This TCR beta chain was obtained from a study of T cell repertoires in cytomegalovirus infection. Study-level information: Public TCR beta signatures indicated both CMV infection and matching HLA type. Study-level points and caveats: The cumulative frequency of public TCR beta families identified carriers of CMV plus the relevant HLA. What dominated the ex vivo response were HLA-C-restricted CMV-specific TCR beta clonotypes.

Using its own MiXCR run on the reads, TCRdb lists one record per CDR3 protein. Of roughly 640,000 distinct CDR3 sequences listed, approximately 24% are singletons. Turning to this clonotype: Its antigen is undetermined.

The ends were cut back, 1 base at V and 8 bases at J, with 11 bases in the middle. Germline V gene data show CDR1 as SGHVT and CDR2 as SQSDAQ. The CDR3 is 13 residues long. This clonotype originated in a human donor in good health (CMV status not recorded). Some clones in this sample may be carry-over from other donors' samples. The chain is built from TRBV7-4 and TRBJ1-2; a weak D match, TRBD1 (6 bases). Sequencing was done on a sample of CD8+ T cells from PBMCs. The CDR3 is CASSLEGVQGYTF. The CDR3 coding sequence is TGTGCCAGCAGCTTAGAGGGGGTACAGGGCTACACCTTC.